This TCR beta chain originates from a study of T cell responses to AZD1222 COVID-19 vaccine. Study-wide results and limits: The reported proportion of spike-specific TCRs targeting unmutated variant regions was nearly half. Repertoires were obtained only post-peak T cell response. Spike-specific TCR breadth and depth both grew after two AZD1222 doses. Vaccine-related CD4 TCRs covered spike, predominating at 160-218 and 743-854.

Produced via immunoSEQ multiplex PCR; TCRdb's table is partial and in-frame only. The table has some 200,000 clones, approximately 93% seen once. With respect to this clone: The target antigen is unknown.

The sample was peripheral blood, taken 28 days after the second AZD1222 dose. The sequence was obtained from an adult who received the AZD1222 COVID-19 vaccine.

The CDR3 bases are TGTGCCAGCAGTTATGTAGCGAATCTAGACGAGCAGTACTTC. It yields the protein CASSYVANLDEQYF. V and J are TRBV6-6 and TRBJ2-7; TRBD2 might be the D (5 bases). This CDR3 is built from 14 residues. Looked up from germline, CDR1 is MNHNY and CDR2 is SVGAGI (reference sequence). The V end lost 3 bases, the J end lost 5 bases, and 14 bases lay between the germline ends.